These 21 T cell receptor beta chains were all obtained from the same sample, sequenced in a study of T cell responses to AZD1222 COVID-19 vaccine. The protocol was immunoSEQ multiplex PCR, while the TCRdb copy is restricted to in-frame clones and leaves out a portion. Of around 130,000 clones listed, 88% are singletons. The source was peripheral blood, collected on day 0 of AZD1222 vaccination. The receptors here all came from an adult in good health.

This sequence joins TRBV7-9 and TRBJ1-6; D unclear. The V gene's germline CDR1 is SEHNR and CDR2 FQNEAQ (reference sequence). V was shortened by 5 bases and J by 5 bases, with 10 bases between the two germline ends. The CDR3 loop spans 14 amino acids. The CDR3 DNA reads TGTGCCAGCAGCGCGGACGGGGATAATTCACCCCTCCACTTT. Amino acid sequence: CASSADGDNSPLHF.

Regarding this clone: At the DNA level, this CDR3 is encoded by other sequences in the same sample as well. The V gene is TRBV29-1, the J gene TRBJ2-7; 7 positions match TRBD2. V was pared by 1 base and J by 3 bases, with 0 bases of the junction left unmatched. The CDR3 loop spans 12 amino acids. Looked up from germline, CDR1 is SQVTM and CDR2 is ANQGSEA. Written as DNA, the CDR3 is TGCAGCGTTGAAGCGGGAGGCTACGAGCAGTACTTC. Translating gives CSVEAGGYEQYF.

The V gene is TRBV5-1, the J gene TRBJ2-1; TRBD1 aligns across 7 bases. V lost 0 bases to trimming and J lost 9 bases; unmatched junction nucleotides: 6. CDR1 is SGHRS and CDR2 is YFSETQ in the germline V gene. The CDR3 extends over 14 amino acids. The CDR3 region is CASSLAGTASEQFF. As DNA, the CDR3 is TGCGCCAGCAGCTTGGCAGGGACAGCAAGTGAGCAGTTCTTC. Full variable domain (rest looked up from reference TRBV5-1 and TRBJ2-1): KAGVTQTPRYLIKTRGQQVTLSCSPISGHRSVSWYQQTPGQGLQFLFEYFSETQRNKGNFPGRFSGRQFSNSRSEMNVSTLELGDSALYLCASSLAGTASEQFFGPGTRLTVL.

This clone appeared a few times. CDR3 in amino acids: CASSLDQGIPNSPLHF. CDR3 nucleotide sequence: TGTGCCAGCAGCTTAGATCAGGGGATCCCTAATTCACCCCTCCACTTT. The chain recombines TRBV7-6 with TRBJ1-6; D possibly corresponds to TRBD1 (6 bases). This CDR3 region has 16 residues. Germline CDR1 is SGHVS and CDR2 is FNYEAQ. V was shortened by 1 base and J by 6 bases, with 13 bases between the two germline ends.

The chain links TRBV7-2 to TRBJ2-7, with D uncertain. V lost 0 bases to trimming and J lost 5 bases, with 11 bases between them. CDR3 size: 14 residues. Germline CDR1 and CDR2: SGHTA and FQGNSA. The CDR3 loop is CASSLAAIRHEQYF. DNA of the CDR3: TGTGCCAGCAGCTTAGCCGCAATACGCCACGAGCAGTACTTC.

In this sample, this clone turned up a few times. In nucleotides, the CDR3 is TGTGCCAGCAGTGATAGCGGGGGGCCAATCTCCTACGAGCAGTACTTC. Amino acid sequence: CASSDSGGPISYEQYF. This chain connects TRBV2 to TRBJ2-7; 10 bases match TRBD2. Trimming cost V 3 bases and J 0 bases; bases outside gene matches: 5. CDR1 is SNHLY, CDR2 FYNNEI, per germline. The CDR3 is 16 amino acids.

This chain joins TRBV5-1 and TRBJ1-1; 8 bases fit TRBD1. Germline V lookup: CDR1 SGHRS, CDR2 YFSETQ. This CDR3 has 11 amino acids. The J segment lost 9 bases and the V segment lost 4 bases, leaving 2 bases of the junction unmatched. The CDR3 reads CASSGDRQAFF. For the CDR3, the DNA is TGCGCCAGCAGCGGGGACAGGCAAGCTTTCTTT.

The V call is TRBV19, the J call TRBJ2-5, with D perhaps matching TRBD1 or TRBD2 (5 bases each). Germline V gives CDR1 LNHDA, CDR2 SQIVND (reference sequence). This CDR3 region has 14 residues. The V gene lost 1 base and the J gene lost 1 base, with 7 bases spanning the gap. In nucleotides, the CDR3 is TGTGCCAGTAGTATAGGGGGGAGCCAAGAGACCCAGTACTTC. Its protein is CASSIGGSQETQYF. Full variable domain (remainder filled in from reference TRBV19 and TRBJ2-5): DGGITQSPKYLFRKEGQNVTLSCEQNLNHDAMYWYRQDPGQGLRLIYYSQIVNDFQKGDIAEGYSVSREKKESFPLTVTSAQKNPTAFYLCASSIGGSQETQYFGPGTRLLVL.

V usage is TRBV28 and J usage is TRBJ1-3; tentatively, D is TRBD1 (6 bases). The CDR3 runs 15 residues. The germline gives CDR1 MDHEN, CDR2 SYDVKM. V lost 5 bases and J lost 0, with 11 bases in between. The CDR3 nucleotides are TGTGCCAGCAGTACACAGGGAGGCTCTGGAAACACCATATATTTT. Encoded protein: CASSTQGGSGNTIYF.

The rearrangement joins TRBV12-5 to TRBJ2-5; maybe TRBD2 (7 bases). Between the trimmed V and J ends, which lost 5 bases and 2 bases, there was a span of 18 bases. This CDR3 is built from 16 residues. Looked up from germline, CDR1 is LGHNT and CDR2 is FRNRAP. The CDR3 region is CASGPPLRGLQETQYF. The CDR3 DNA is TGTGCTAGTGGTCCCCCCCTGCGGGGGCTACAAGAGACCCAGTACTTC.

The genes are TRBV18 and TRBJ2-7; D is possibly TRBD1 (5 bases). The CDR3 is made up of 13 amino acids. Germline loops: CDR1 KGHSH, CDR2 LQKENI. V lost 2 bases, J lost 1 base, and 6 bases lay in between. The CDR3 nucleotides are TGTGCCAGCTCACCAACAGGTTCCTACGAGCAGTACTTC. Protein product: CASSPTGSYEQYF.

The rearrangement joins TRBV29-1 to TRBJ1-5; 7 positions match TRBD1. Germline V CDR1 and CDR2: SQVTM, ANQGSEA. The CDR3 covers 13 residues. Trimming took 6 bases from V and 7 from J; bases not matched to a gene: 9. The CDR3 DNA sequence: TGCAGCGTGGCTACAGGGGTAGGCCAGCCCCAGCATTTT. Its translation is CSVATGVGQPQHF.

This chain joins TRBV15 and TRBJ1-5; D unclear. The CDR3 runs 12 residues. V dropped 4 bases and J dropped 5 bases, with 6 bases sitting between them. Germline-derived CDR1 and CDR2 are LNHNV and YYDKDF (reference sequence). The chain's CDR3 is CATSTGDQPQHF. CDR3 sequence (DNA): TGTGCCACCAGCACCGGGGATCAGCCCCAGCATTTT. The variable domain in full, with the rest retrieved from reference TRBV15 and TRBJ1-5, is DAMVIQNPRYQVTQFGKPVTLSCSQTLNHNVMYWYQQKSSQAPKLLFHYYDKDFNNEADTPDNFQSRRPNTSFCFLDIRSPGLGDTAMYLCATSTGDQPQHFGDGTRLSIL.

The genes are TRBV5-1 and TRBJ1-2; the D is unclear. This CDR3 is built from 12 residues. Germline V CDR1 and CDR2: SGHRS, YFSETQ. Between the trimmed V and J ends, which lost 0 bases and 8 bases, there was a span of 8 bases. The CDR3 bases are TGCGCCAGCAGCTTGGGTGGTCGGGGCTACACCTTC. It yields the protein CASSLGGRGYTF.

This chain uses TRBV9 with TRBJ2-3; D is unresolved. The CDR3 covers 15 residues. Germline CDR1 and CDR2: SGDLS and YYNGEE. V lost 1 base and J 0 bases, leaving 9 bases between the germline ends. The CDR3 protein is CASSVSGASTDTQYF. CDR3 sequence (DNA): TGTGCCAGCAGCGTATCGGGTGCTAGCACAGATACGCAGTATTTT.

The rearrangement links TRBV2 to TRBJ2-1; TRBD1 is a possible D gene (5 bases). Per the germline V gene, CDR1 is SNHLY and CDR2 is FYNNEI. V lost 1 base and J 4 bases, leaving 5 bases between the germline ends. This CDR3 has 13 residues. In DNA form, the CDR3 reads TGTGCCAGCAGTGAAGGACAGTACAATGAGCAGTTCTTC. Amino acids: CASSEGQYNEQFF. Variable domain in full (rest from reference TRBV2 and TRBJ2-1): EPEVTQTPSHQVTQMGQEVILRCVPISNHLYFYWYRQILGQKVEFLVSFYNNEISEKSEIFDDQFSVERPDGSNFTLKIRSTKLEDSAMYFCASSEGQYNEQFFGPGTRLTVL.

This clone was seen only once. The chain employs TRBV11-3 and TRBJ2-5; 7 nucleotides line up with TRBD2. This CDR3 contains 14 residues. Trimming at V came to 4 bases and at J to 5 bases, leaving 7 bases not matched to a gene. From germline, CDR1 is SGHNT and CDR2 YENEEA. For the CDR3, the DNA is TGTGCCAGCAGCTCGGGCGGGGGAGGGGAGACCCAGTACTTC. It codes for CASSSGGGGETQYF.

The gene calls are TRBV5-4 and TRBJ1-6; no firm D call. CDR3 length: 14 residues. Germline assignment: CDR1 SGHNT and CDR2 YYREEE (reference sequence). V lost 1 base to trimming and J lost 9 bases, with 11 bases between them. The CDR3 DNA follows: TGTGCCAGCAGCTTGACCGTTATAGGTTCACCCCTCCACTTT. It yields the protein CASSLTVIGSPLHF.

The J gene is TRBJ2-2, the V gene TRBV6-4; D not certain. The CDR3 is 17 amino acids. Trimming stripped 0 bases from V and 0 bases from J, with 11 bases between. The germline V gene encodes CDR1 MRHNA and CDR2 SNTAGT. In DNA, the CDR3 is TGTGCCAGCAGTGACTCCCTGATCACCACGAACACCGGGGAGCTGTTTTTT. It codes for CASSDSLITTNTGELFF.

This rearrangement joins TRBV5-5 to TRBJ1-1; TRBD1 agrees at 7 bases. The CDR3 has 17 residues. V was pared by 3 bases and J by 6 bases, with 17 bases of the junction left unmatched. Germline lookup yields CDR1 SGHKS and CDR2 YYEKEE (reference sequence). The CDR3 DNA reads TGTGCCAGCAGCTCGCTCCCCCGACAGGGAGGTAGGGCTGAAGCTTTCTTT. This sequence encodes CASSSLPRQGGRAEAFF.

CDR3 protein: CASSQGTGKDTQYF. The CDR3, as DNA: TGTGCCAGCAGCCAAGGGACAGGGAAAGATACGCAGTATTTT. The chain has TRBV14 and TRBJ2-3, with TRBD1 matching 8 bases. CDR3 size: 14 residues. CDR1 SGHDN and CDR2 FVKESK come from the germline V gene. V trimming: 1 base; J trimming: 5 bases; junction bases outside the gene matches: 2.